Below are 14 T cell receptor beta chains sequenced from a single sample in a study of shared clonotypes between healthy human individuals. TCRdb keeps only in-frame clones here, not all; method: immunoSEQ multiplex PCR. The table has a few million clones, 85% to 95% seen once. Source material: naive CD4+ T cells sorted from blood. The sample's subset: CD45RA+ positively selected. The receptors were gathered from a man younger than 30 in good health.

The chain links TRBV5-1 to TRBJ2-3; tentatively, D is TRBD1 (5 bases). This CDR3 comprises 15 residues. Trimming cost V 0 bases and J 4 bases, with 12 bases left between them. Germline V CDR1 and CDR2: SGHRS, YFSETQ. The CDR3 coding sequence is TGCGCCAGCAGCTTGGAGGGGTTTTTATCAGATACGCAGTATTTT. This gives the protein CASSLEGFLSDTQYF. The full variable domain, with the rest looked up from reference TRBV5-1 and TRBJ2-3, is KAGVTQTPRYLIKTRGQQVTLSCSPISGHRSVSWYQQTPGQGLQFLFEYFSETQRNKGNFPGRFSGRQFSNSRSEMNVSTLELGDSALYLCASSLEGFLSDTQYFGPGTRLTVL.

The V and J genes are TRBV7-2 and TRBJ2-7; D possibly uses TRBD1 or TRBD2 (5 bases each). V was shortened by 5 bases and J by 1 base, with 12 bases between the two germline ends. The CDR3 has 14 residues. Germline loops: CDR1 SGHTA, CDR2 FQGNSA. The CDR3 region is CASSASGASYEQYF. The CDR3 DNA reads as TGTGCCAGCAGCGCGTCCGGGGCATCCTACGAGCAGTACTTC.

The chain has TRBV23-1 and TRBJ2-3, with no clear D. TRBV23-1 is given ORF status, its function remaining uncertain. This CDR3 is built from 15 residues. V dropped 2 bases and J dropped 0 bases, with 9 bases sitting between them. The CDR3 protein is CASSQEIPSTDTQYF. DNA of the CDR3: TGCGCCAGCAGTCAAGAGATCCCCAGCACAGATACGCAGTATTTT.

The rearrangement joins TRBV5-5 to TRBJ2-2; D is perhaps TRBD1 or TRBD2 (5 bases each). The V gene lost 3 bases and the J gene lost 2 bases, with 11 bases spanning the gap. The CDR3 sequence is 15 residues long. CDR1 is SGHKS and CDR2 is YYEKEE in the germline V gene (reference sequence). The CDR3 reads CASSSGRANTGELFF. The CDR3 region has the DNA TGTGCCAGCAGCTCAGGGAGAGCTAACACCGGGGAGCTGTTTTTT.

The CDR3: CATSREVTGELFF. The CDR3 DNA reads TGTGCCACCAGCAGAGAAGTGACCGGGGAGCTGTTTTTT. The gene calls are TRBV15 and TRBJ2-2; D is undetermined. Looked up from germline, CDR1 is LNHNV and CDR2 is YYDKDF (reference sequence). The CDR3 consists of 13 residues. V lost 0 bases and J 5 bases, leaving 4 bases between the germline ends.

The chain couples TRBV15 to TRBJ1-1; TRBD1 is a possible D gene (5 bases). Germline V CDR1 and CDR2: LNHNV, YYDKDF (reference sequence). This CDR3 is built from 16 residues. Trimming pared 2 bases from V and 4 bases from J, leaving 17 bases between. This CDR3 reads CATSRPLAGGGTEAFF. Here the CDR3 DNA reads TGTGCCACCAGCAGACCCTTAGCCGGGGGAGGCACTGAAGCTTTCTTT.

The CDR3 DNA follows: TGTGCCAGTAGTTTCCTAGCGGGAGCAAAGTACGAGCAGTACTTC. Amino acid sequence: CASSFLAGAKYEQYF. This chain links TRBV19 with TRBJ2-7; TRBD2 aligns across 10 bases. Germline lookup yields CDR1 LNHDA and CDR2 SQIVND (reference sequence). This CDR3 region has 15 residues. J was trimmed by 4 bases and V by 5 bases; bases with no gene match: 8.

Comment on this clone: Other DNA sequences in this specimen translate into the identical CDR3. CDR3: CASSSQGNTEAFF. In DNA, the CDR3 is TGTGCCAGCAGCTCACAGGGGAACACTGAAGCTTTCTTT. This sequence joins TRBV5-4 and TRBJ1-1; TRBD1 is a possible D gene (6 bases). CDR3 size: 13 residues. CDR1 is SGHNT and CDR2 is YYREEE in the germline V gene (reference sequence). The V end lost 3 bases, the J end lost 1 base, and 7 bases lay between the germline ends.

The chain couples TRBV4-1 to TRBJ2-7; 11 bases align to TRBD1. This CDR3 is 15 amino acids long. J gave up 7 bases and V 4 bases, and 9 bases lay outside the gene matches. CDR1 is MGHRA and CDR2 is YSYEKL in the germline V gene. The DNA for the CDR3 is TGCGCCAGCAGCCCAGGGACAGGGGGATCTCGAGAGCAGTACTTC. Translated, it gives CASSPGTGGSREQYF.

In DNA, the CDR3 is TGCAGCGCCGAATCATGGGGACGAAATGGCTACACCTTC. Its translation is CSAESWGRNGYTF. The chain couples TRBV29-1 to TRBJ1-2; D is perhaps TRBD1 (5 bases). The V end was cut by 7 bases, the J end by 6 bases, with 18 bases between. Germline lookup yields CDR1 SQVTM and CDR2 ANQGSEA. The CDR3 has 13 amino acids.

This chain connects TRBV6-5 to TRBJ2-7; 11 bases map to TRBD1. Trimming removed 4 bases from V and 3 bases from J; junction bases left unmatched: 8. This CDR3 is 16 amino acids long. The germline CDR1 and CDR2 sequences are MNHEY and SVGAGI. The CDR3 reads CASSSPRGTGGYEQYF. The CDR3 nucleotides read TGTGCCAGCAGTTCCCCCCGGGGGACAGGGGGCTACGAGCAGTACTTC.

The chain combines TRBV5-1 with TRBJ2-7; D is perhaps TRBD1 (6 bases). The V and J ends lost 4 bases and 3 bases respectively, with 14 bases between them. Germline CDR1 is SGHRS and CDR2 is YFSETQ. The CDR3 loop spans 14 amino acids. The CDR3 DNA follows: TGCGCCAGCAGCCCGGGGTCGACAGGCTACGAGCAGTACTTC. Translation gives CASSPGSTGYEQYF.

This chain connects TRBV9 to TRBJ1-1; maybe TRBD1 (6 bases). The CDR3 spans 14 residues. V lost 4 bases and J 3 bases, leaving 13 bases between the germline ends. In germline, CDR1 is SGDLS, CDR2 YYNGEE. The CDR3 DNA follows: TGTGCCAGCAGCCCAGAGACAGGCTACACTGAAGCTTTCTTT. This translates into CASSPETGYTEAFF.

V and J are TRBV5-1 and TRBJ1-6, with D possibly matching TRBD1 (5 bases). V gave up 2 bases and J gave up 7 bases, with 7 bases separating them. The CDR3 consists of 13 residues. Germline-derived CDR1 and CDR2 are SGHRS and YFSETQ. The DNA for the CDR3 is TGCGCCAGCAGCTTTACAGGAAATTCACCCCTCCACTTT. Translated, it gives CASSFTGNSPLHF.